This T cell receptor beta chain came from a study of blood T cells in healthy people across ages. Whole-study results and caveats: Age showed a roughly linear inverse relationship with TCR beta diversity per million T cells.

Concerning this clonotype: As yet, its antigen is unknown.

The ends were cut back, 7 bases at V and 5 bases at J, with 11 bases in the middle. CDR1 and CDR2 from the germline V gene are SEHNR and FQNEAQ (reference sequence). The CDR3 extends over 12 amino acids. Per sample, no less than 6 micrograms of total RNA were extracted. The authors ran a second PCR of 7 to 11 cycles using a sample-barcoded 5' primer and a J-beta primer mix. TCRdb re-called the 5' RACE reads through MiXCR, storing one row per CDR3 protein. The table records about 900,000 distinct CDR3 sequences, 62% of them present only once. The sequenced sample was blood. This sequence was found in a man aged 30-40 years in good health. The chain couples TRBV7-9 to TRBJ1-2; D gene unclear. The CDR3 is CASTLSGYGYTF. DNA for the CDR3: TGTGCCAGCACCCTATCTGGGTATGGCTACACCTTC.